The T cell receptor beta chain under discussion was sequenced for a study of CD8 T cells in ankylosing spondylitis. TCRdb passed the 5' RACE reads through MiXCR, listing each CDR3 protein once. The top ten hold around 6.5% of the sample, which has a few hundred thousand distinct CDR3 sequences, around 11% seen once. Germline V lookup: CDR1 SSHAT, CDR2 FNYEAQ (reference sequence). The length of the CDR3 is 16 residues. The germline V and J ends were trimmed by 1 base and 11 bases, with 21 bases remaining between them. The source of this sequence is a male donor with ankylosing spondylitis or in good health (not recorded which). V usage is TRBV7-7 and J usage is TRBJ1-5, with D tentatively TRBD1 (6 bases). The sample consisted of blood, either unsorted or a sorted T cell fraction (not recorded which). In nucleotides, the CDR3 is TGTGCCAGCAGCTTAGGTGCGGGACACCCTATCCGAACCCAGCATTTT. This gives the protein CASSLGAGHPIRTQHF. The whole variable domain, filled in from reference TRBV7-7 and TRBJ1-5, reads GAGVSQSPRYKVTKRGQDVTLRCDPISSHATLYWYQQALGQGPEFLTYFNYEAQPDKSGLPSDRFSAERPEGSISTLTIQRTEQRDSAMYRCASSLGAGHPIRTQHFGDGTRLSIL.